A single T cell receptor (beta chain) is shown here with its context. Its cognate antigen has yet to be identified. No base-level quality is on record; no much larger clone is a single base apart. V ends up 5 bases short and J 5 bases short, with an unmatched junction base count of 9. The CDR3 measures 15 amino acids from cysteine to phenylalanine. The DNA shown is the 45-base CDR3, in frame from base 1. The germline V gene yields SGHVS for CDR1 and FQNEAQ for CDR2. The data were obtained in a study of blood T cell repertoires in COVID-19 (dated by TCRdb to the early 2020s). Looking at the study overall: The collaborator samples originated in the United States, Italy and Spain and spanned the acute and convalescent phases of COVID-19. The material from the prospective study consisted of cDNA or gDNA derived from T cells, B-cell-depleted T cells, or PBMCs. Subjects who had been exposed to COVID-19, were actively infected with it, or had recovered from it provided the deeply sampled blood TCRbeta repertoires that made up the dataset. The repertoires were made available in a free public database intended to serve as a resource for research on the immune response to SARS-CoV-2. Samples came from the ongoing ImmuneRACE study (first 160 participants) plus 1,254 subjects from 6 global collaborators. Sample metadata almost always included a de-identified subject ID, COVID-19 status, age in years and sex. Where available, HLA class I and class II types were obtained from metadata supplied by the sample provider rather than from assay-based typing.

TCRbeta CDR3 regions were amplified from genomic DNA using the immunoSEQ Assay, a bias-controlled multiplex PCR. As for the authors' bioinformatics: Nucleated cell counts per sample were estimated from amplification of reference gene primers within the assay. To quantify the absolute abundance of each unique TCRbeta CDR3 rearrangement, sequence reads were collapsed and filtered. For each sample, productive Simpson clonality was calculated by taking the square root of Simpson's diversity index across productive rearrangements. TCRdb provides this immuneACCESS table in a form limited to in-frame rearrangements. Some clones are lacking; in checked studies, under half of them reflect an unresolved V gene, and why the rest are absent is not known. V and J calls plus clone size are reproduced from that table; the DNA served to infer D and trimming. The sample table records about 190,000 clones; 85% to 90% of these occur just once. Together, the top ten hold around 0.63% of the sample.

Collaborating institutions collected whole blood in K2EDTA tubes following their own protocols. For TCRbeta analysis, collaborator samples were shipped as frozen whole blood, as isolated PBMCs, or as DNA extracted from either sample type. Study-level results and caveats: How much clinical and demographic metadata was included differed by source and by participant, and the metadata was provided uncurated.

The chain links TRBV7-8 with TRBJ1-3; 7 junctional bases match TRBD1. The receptor was isolated from a man over 45 with acute or convalescent COVID-19. Input material: peripheral blood. The sequenced DNA: TGTGCCAGCAGCCGAGAGGGGACAGCACGAAACACCATATATTTT. This yields the protein CASSREGTARNTIYF.